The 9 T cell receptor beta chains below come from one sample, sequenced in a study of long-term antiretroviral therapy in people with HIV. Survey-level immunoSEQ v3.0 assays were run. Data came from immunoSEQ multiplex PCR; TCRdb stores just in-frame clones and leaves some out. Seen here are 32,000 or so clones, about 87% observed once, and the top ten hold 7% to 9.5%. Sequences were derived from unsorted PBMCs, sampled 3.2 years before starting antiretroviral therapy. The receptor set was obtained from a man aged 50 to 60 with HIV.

This CDR3 reads CASSWGELQETQYF. The CDR3 region has the DNA TGTGCCAGTAGTTGGGGCGAGCTGCAAGAGACCCAGTACTTC. The V and J genes are TRBV19 and TRBJ2-5, with D perhaps TRBD1 (5 bases). The CDR3 runs to 14 residues. Germline CDR1 is LNHDA and CDR2 is SQIVND (reference sequence). Trimming cost V 5 bases and J 2 bases, with 12 bases left between them.

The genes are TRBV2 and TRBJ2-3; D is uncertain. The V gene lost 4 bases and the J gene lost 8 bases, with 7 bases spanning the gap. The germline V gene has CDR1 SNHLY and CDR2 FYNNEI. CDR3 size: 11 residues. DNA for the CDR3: TGTGCCAGCAGTGGTCCGGGTACGCAGTATTTT. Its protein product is CASSGPGTQYF.

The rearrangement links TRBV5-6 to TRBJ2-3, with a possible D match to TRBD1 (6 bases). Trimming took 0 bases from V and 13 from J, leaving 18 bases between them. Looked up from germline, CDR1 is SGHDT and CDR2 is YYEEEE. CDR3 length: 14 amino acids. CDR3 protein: CASSLASRDNEEYF. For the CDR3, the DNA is TGTGCCAGCAGCTTGGCTTCCAGGGACAACGAGGAGTATTTT.

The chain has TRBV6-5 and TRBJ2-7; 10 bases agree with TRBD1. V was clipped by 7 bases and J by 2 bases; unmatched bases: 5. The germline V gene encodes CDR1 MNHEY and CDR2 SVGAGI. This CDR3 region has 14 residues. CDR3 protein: CASTRTGGAYEQYF. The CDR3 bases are TGTGCCAGCACCCGGACAGGGGGGGCCTACGAGCAGTACTTC.

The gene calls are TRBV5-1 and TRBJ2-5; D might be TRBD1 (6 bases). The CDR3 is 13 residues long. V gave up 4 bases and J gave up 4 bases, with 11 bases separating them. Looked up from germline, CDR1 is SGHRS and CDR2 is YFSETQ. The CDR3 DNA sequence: TGCGCCAGCAGCGGAGCCAGGGGAGAGACCCAGTACTTC. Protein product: CASSGARGETQYF. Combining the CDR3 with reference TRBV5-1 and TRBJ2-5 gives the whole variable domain KAGVTQTPRYLIKTRGQQVTLSCSPISGHRSVSWYQQTPGQGLQFLFEYFSETQRNKGNFPGRFSGRQFSNSRSEMNVSTLELGDSALYLCASSGARGETQYFGPGTRLLVL.

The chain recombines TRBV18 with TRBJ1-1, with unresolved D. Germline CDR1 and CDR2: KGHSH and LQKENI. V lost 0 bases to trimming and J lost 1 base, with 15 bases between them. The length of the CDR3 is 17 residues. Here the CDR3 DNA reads TGTGCCAGCTCACCACCGGCCGGAATGGGAGGGAACACTGAAGCTTTCTTT. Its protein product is CASSPPAGMGGNTEAFF.

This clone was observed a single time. The CDR3 loop reads CASSPRDRGSGELFF. The CDR3 region has the DNA TGTGCCAGCAGCCCCAGAGACAGGGGGTCCGGGGAGCTGTTTTTT. V gene TRBV11-3 combines with J gene TRBJ2-2; 9 bases line up with TRBD1. The CDR3 contains 15 residues. V lost 5 bases and J lost 6; bases outside the gene matches: 7. The germline V gene encodes CDR1 SGHNT and CDR2 YENEEA.

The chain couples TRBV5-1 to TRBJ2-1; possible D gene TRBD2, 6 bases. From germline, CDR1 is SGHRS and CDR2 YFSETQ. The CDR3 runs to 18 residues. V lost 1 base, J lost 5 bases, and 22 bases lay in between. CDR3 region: CASSLLGLAGSYNNEQFF. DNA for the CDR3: TGCGCCAGCAGCTTGTTAGGTTTGGCGGGGAGTTACAACAATGAGCAGTTCTTC. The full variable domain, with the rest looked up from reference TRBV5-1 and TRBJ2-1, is KAGVTQTPRYLIKTRGQQVTLSCSPISGHRSVSWYQQTPGQGLQFLFEYFSETQRNKGNFPGRFSGRQFSNSRSEMNVSTLELGDSALYLCASSLLGLAGSYNNEQFFGPGTRLTVL.

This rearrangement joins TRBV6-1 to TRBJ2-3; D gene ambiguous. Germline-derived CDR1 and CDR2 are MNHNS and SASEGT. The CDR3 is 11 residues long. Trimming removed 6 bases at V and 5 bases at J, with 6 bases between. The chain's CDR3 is CASSRLDTQYF. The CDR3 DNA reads TGTGCCAGCAGCCGCCTAGATACGCAGTATTTT.